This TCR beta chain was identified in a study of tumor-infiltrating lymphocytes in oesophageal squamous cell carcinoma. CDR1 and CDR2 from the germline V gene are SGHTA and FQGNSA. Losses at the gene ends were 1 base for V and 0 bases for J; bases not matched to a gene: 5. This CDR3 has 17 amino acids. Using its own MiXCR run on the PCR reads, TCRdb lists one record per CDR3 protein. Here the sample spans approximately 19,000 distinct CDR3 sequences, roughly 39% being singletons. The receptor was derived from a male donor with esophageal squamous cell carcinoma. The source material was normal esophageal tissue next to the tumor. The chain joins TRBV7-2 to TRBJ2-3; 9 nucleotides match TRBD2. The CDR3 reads CASSLVAGLASTDTQYF. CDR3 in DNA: TGTGCCAGCAGCTTAGTAGCGGGACTAGCTAGCACAGATACGCAGTATTTT.